This entry is about one TCR beta chain. Its antigen has not been determined. No clone much larger than this one lies a single base away; base qualities are absent. This sample is drawn from a study of shared clonotypes between healthy human individuals (dated by TCRdb to the early 2020s). Concerning the study at large: The cohort included a few men and a couple of women between 18 and 49 years of age. Leukapheresis yielded between about 0.85 and 10 billion PBMCs per donor. Libraries were prepared and TCR repertoires were sequenced by different laboratories using diverse techniques, in order to increase sequencing depth and limit assay-specific biases. The study deeply sequenced blood TCR repertoires of 5 or 6 healthy adults to estimate repertoire size and the extent of clonotype sharing between individuals. Overall study outcomes, separate from this receptor: Because the study included a small number of donors, the genetic and exposure-history diversity represented was limited. Sampling was limited to blood, and TCR repertoires in tissue likely differ from TCR repertoires in blood. Pairwise subsampling indicated that sequencing depth was expected to affect the degree of clonotype sharing among donors.

The donors were healthy, HIV-negative adults who had no recently reported acute infections or vaccinations. Only Caucasian adults living in Nashville, Tennessee, USA were represented among the donors. In the unsorted samples, some 100 million PBMCs were counted, and genomic DNA was extracted using the QIAamp DNA Blood Mini kit. Blood was obtained by leukapheresis, after which PBMCs were separated by Ficoll-Histopaque density gradient centrifugation and cryopreserved in liquid nitrogen vapor phase. The CDR3, from cysteine to phenylalanine, totals 15 residues. Only the CDR3 part of the read is kept: 45 bases, read in frame from the first base. From the germline V gene, CDR1 is SGHRS and CDR2 is YFSETQ. V lost 4 bases and J lost 0 bases; the stretch between them is 11 bases long. Using the deep immunoSEQ assay, TCR CDR3 regions were amplified from genomic DNA by multiplex PCR. Extracted genomic DNA from each cell subset was spread evenly across all wells of several immunoSEQ 96-well plates, with each plate serving as a replicate. For unsorted PBMC, approximately 0.3 ug genomic DNA, equal to 30,000 or so T cell genomes, was loaded into each replicate PCR. Unsorted PBMC genomic DNA was sequenced across ten immunoSEQ deep assay plates. Purified libraries were quantified with a Qubit 3.0 fluorometer, sized on a Bioanalyzer 2100, and re-quantified with the KAPA Library Quantification kit. A separate single-read 150-cycle Illumina NextSeq 550 flow cell was used to sequence each immunoSEQ 96-well plate. From the authors' description of their analysis: Because the immunoSEQ output included only junctional sequences and no quality scores, the filtering could not be the same as the filtering used for full-length reads. Sequences were annotated with PyIR, a Python wrapper for IgBLAST v1.9, and V/J genes and CDR3 were assigned using IMGT germline references. Any read was removed if the V/J assignment was weak (E-value above 1e-6), the CDR3 was missing, or the read contained stop codons, out-of-frame junctions, or ambiguous translated residues. V3J clonotypes were defined as sequences sharing an identical inferred V gene, J gene, and CDR3 amino acid sequence. The percentage overlap between two repertoires was calculated by dividing the number of shared unique clonotypes by the size of the smaller repertoire. Three approaches were used to assess repertoire richness: RTK rarefaction, the Chao1 estimator, and Recon v2.1 estimates of unobserved clonotypes. Not all clones reach the TCRdb copy of this immuneACCESS table, which keeps in-frame sequences only. Checked studies attribute under half of the gap to unresolved V genes and leave the rest unexplained. For V, J and clone size, that table is used; D and trimming come from the DNA. The sample contains about half a million clones, around 85% of them found a single time. The top ten constitute about 12% of the sample.

The receptor was isolated from a woman between 35 and 50 years old in good health. Some clones in this sample may be carry-over from other donors' samples. The chain couples TRBV5-1 to TRBJ1-3; the best D guess is TRBD1, with 5 bases matching. Specimen: PBMCs. The bases are TGCGCCAGCAGCCGTACGACAGCCTCTGGAAACACCATATATTTT. Its protein product is CASSRTTASGNTIYF.